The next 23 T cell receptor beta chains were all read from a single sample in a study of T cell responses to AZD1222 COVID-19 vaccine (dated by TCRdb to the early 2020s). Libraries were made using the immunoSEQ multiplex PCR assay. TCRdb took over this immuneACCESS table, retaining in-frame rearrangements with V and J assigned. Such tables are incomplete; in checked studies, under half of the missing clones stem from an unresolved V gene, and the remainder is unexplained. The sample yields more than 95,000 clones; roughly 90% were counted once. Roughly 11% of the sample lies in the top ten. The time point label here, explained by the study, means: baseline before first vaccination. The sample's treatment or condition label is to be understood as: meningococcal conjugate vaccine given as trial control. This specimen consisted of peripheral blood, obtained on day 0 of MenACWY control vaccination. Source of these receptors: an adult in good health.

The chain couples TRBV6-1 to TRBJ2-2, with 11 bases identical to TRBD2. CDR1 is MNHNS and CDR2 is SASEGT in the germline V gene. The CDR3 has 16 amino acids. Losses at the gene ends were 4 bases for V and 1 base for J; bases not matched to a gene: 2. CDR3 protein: CASSAGTSGNTGELFF. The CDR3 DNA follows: TGTGCCAGCAGTGCCGGGACTAGCGGGAACACCGGGGAGCTGTTTTTT.

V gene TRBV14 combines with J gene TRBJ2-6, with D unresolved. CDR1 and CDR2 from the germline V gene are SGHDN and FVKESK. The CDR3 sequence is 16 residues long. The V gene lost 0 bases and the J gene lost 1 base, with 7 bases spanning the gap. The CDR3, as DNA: TGTGCCAGCAGCCAAGAAGTAGGGTCTGGGGCCAACGTCCTGACTTTC. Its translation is CASSQEVGSGANVLTF.

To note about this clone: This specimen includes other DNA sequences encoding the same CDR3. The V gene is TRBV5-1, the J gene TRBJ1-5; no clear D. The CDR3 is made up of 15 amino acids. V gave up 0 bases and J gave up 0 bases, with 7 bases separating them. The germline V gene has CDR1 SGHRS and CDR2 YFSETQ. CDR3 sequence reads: CASSLEGYSNQPQHF. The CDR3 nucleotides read TGCGCCAGCAGCTTGGAAGGGTATAGCAATCAGCCCCAGCATTTT.

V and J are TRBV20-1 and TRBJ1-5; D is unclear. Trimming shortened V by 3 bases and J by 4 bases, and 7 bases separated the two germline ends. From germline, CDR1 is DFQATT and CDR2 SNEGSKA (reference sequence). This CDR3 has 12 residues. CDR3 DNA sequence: TGCAGTGCTAGTGCCGGGAATCAGCCCCAGCATTTT. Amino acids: CSASAGNQPQHF.

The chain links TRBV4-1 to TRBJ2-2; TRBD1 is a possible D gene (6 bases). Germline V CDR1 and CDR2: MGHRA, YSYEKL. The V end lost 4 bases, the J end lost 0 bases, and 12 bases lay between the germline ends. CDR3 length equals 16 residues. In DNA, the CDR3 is TGCGCCAGCAGCCCAAGATCAGGGGCGAACACCGGGGAGCTGTTTTTT. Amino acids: CASSPRSGANTGELFF.

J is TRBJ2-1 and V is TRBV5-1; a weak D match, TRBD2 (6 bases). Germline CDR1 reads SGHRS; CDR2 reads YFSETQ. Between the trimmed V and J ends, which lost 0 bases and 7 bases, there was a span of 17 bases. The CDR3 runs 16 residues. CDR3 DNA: TGCGCCAGCAGCTTGGGGACTACCGGATTAAGGAATGAGCAGTTCTTC. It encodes CASSLGTTGLRNEQFF.

For the CDR3, the DNA is TGTGCCAGCAGTTTCGCTAGCGGGCTCTCCTACAATGAGCAGTTCTTC. This gives the protein CASSFASGLSYNEQFF. The chain is built from TRBV6-5 and TRBJ2-1; 8 nucleotides line up with TRBD2. CDR3 length: 16 amino acids. Looked up from germline, CDR1 is MNHEY and CDR2 is SVGAGI. V shed 4 bases, J shed 0 bases, and the junction held 5 bases outside the gene matches.

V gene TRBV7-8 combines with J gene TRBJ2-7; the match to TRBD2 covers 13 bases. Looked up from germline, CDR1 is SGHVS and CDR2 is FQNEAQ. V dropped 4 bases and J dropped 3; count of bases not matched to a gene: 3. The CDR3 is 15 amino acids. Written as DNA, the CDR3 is TGTGCCAGCAGCTATCGGACTAGCGGGAGCTACGAGCAGTACTTC. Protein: CASSYRTSGSYEQYF.

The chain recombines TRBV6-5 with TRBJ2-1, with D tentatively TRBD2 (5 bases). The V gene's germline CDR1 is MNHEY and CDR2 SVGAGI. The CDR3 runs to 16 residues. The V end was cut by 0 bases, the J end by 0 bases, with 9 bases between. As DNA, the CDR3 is TGTGCCAGCAGTTACTCGATAGCGTACTCCTACAATGAGCAGTTCTTC. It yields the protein CASSYSIAYSYNEQFF.

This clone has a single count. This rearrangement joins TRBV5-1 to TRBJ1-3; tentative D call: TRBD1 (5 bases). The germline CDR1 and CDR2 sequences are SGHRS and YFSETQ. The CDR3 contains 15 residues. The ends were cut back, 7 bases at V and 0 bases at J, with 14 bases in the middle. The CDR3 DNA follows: TGCGCCAGCCAAAGAGGGGCCCTCTCTGGAAACACCATATATTTT. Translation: CASQRGALSGNTIYF.

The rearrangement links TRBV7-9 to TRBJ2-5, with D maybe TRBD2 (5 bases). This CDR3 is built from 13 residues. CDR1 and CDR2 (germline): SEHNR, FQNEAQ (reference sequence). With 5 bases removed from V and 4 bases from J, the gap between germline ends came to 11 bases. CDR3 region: CASSPRDLETQYF. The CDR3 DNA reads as TGTGCCAGCAGCCCCCGGGATTTAGAGACCCAGTACTTC.

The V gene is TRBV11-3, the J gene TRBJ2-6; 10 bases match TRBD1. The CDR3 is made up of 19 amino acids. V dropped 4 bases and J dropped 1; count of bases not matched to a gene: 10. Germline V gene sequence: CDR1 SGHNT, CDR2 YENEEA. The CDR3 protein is CASSSYPGQGLSGANVLTF. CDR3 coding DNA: TGTGCCAGCAGCTCCTATCCGGGACAGGGGCTATCTGGGGCCAACGTCCTGACTTTC.

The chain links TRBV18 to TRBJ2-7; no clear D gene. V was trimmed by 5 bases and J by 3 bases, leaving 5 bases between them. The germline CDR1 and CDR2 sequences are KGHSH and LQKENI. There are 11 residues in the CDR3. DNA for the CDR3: TGTGCCAGCTCATCCGACTACGAGCAGTACTTC. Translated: CASSSDYEQYF.

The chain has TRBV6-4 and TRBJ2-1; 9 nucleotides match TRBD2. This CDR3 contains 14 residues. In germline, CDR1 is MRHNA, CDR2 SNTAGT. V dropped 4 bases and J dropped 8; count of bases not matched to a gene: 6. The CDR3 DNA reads TGTGCCAGCAGTGTTAGCGGGAGTAGCTATGAGCAGTTCTTC. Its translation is CASSVSGSSYEQFF.

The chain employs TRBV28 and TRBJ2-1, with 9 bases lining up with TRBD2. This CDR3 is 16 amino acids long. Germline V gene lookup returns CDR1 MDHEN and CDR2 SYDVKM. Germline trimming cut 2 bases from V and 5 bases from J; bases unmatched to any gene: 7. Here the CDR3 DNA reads TGTGCCAGCAGTTTAATGCGGGAGGGGGTCAACAATGAGCAGTTCTTC. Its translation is CASSLMREGVNNEQFF.

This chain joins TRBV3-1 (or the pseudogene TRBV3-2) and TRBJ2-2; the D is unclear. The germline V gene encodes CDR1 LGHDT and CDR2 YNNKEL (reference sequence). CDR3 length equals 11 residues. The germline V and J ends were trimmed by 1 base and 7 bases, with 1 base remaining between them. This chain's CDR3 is CASSQVGELFF. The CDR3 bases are TGTGCCAGCAGCCAAGTCGGGGAGCTGTTTTTT.

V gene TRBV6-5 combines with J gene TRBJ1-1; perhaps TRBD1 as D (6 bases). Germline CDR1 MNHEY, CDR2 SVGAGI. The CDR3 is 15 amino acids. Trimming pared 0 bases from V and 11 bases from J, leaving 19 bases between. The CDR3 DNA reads TGTGCCAGCAGTTACTCGGCCGACAGGAGCCTGAATGCTTTCTTT. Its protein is CASSYSADRSLNAFF.

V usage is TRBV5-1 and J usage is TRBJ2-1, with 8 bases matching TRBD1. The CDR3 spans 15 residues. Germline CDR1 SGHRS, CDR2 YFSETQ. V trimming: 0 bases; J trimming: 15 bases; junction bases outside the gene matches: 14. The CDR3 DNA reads TGCGCCAGCAGCTTGGAGGTTTGGCCCCCAGGGGGCCTGTTCTTC. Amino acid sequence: CASSLEVWPPGGLFF. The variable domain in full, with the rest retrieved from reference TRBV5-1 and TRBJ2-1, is KAGVTQTPRYLIKTRGQQVTLSCSPISGHRSVSWYQQTPGQGLQFLFEYFSETQRNKGNFPGRFSGRQFSNSRSEMNVSTLELGDSALYLCASSLEVWPPGGLFFGPGTRLTVL.

The CDR3 coding sequence is TGTGCCAGCAGTCAAGGGGGTAGCGTGGGACTATACAATGAGCAGTTCTTC. Translated, it gives CASSQGGSVGLYNEQFF. The chain links TRBV7-3 to TRBJ2-1; D might be TRBD2 (7 bases). The length of the CDR3 is 17 residues. The V gene's germline CDR1 is SGHTA and CDR2 FQGTGA. With 6 bases removed from V and 4 bases from J, the gap between germline ends came to 22 bases.

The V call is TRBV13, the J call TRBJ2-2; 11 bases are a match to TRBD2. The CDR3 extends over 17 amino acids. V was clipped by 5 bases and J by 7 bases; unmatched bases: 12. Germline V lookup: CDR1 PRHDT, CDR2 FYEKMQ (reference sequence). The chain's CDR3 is CASSHVQTSGTGGELFF. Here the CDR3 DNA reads TGTGCCAGCAGCCACGTGCAGACTAGCGGGACGGGCGGGGAGCTGTTTTTT.

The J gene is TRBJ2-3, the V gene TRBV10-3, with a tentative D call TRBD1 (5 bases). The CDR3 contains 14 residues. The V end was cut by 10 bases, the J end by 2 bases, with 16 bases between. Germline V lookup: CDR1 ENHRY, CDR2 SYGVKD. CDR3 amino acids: CASGHTIDTDTQYF. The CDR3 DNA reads TGTGCCAGCGGACACACGATAGACACAGATACGCAGTATTTT.

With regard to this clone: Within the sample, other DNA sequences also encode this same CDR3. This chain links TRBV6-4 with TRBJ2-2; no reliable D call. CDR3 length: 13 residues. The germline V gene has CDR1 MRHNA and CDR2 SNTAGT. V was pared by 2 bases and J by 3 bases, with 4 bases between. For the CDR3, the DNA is TGTGCCAGCAGTGACGGTGACACCGGGGAGCTGTTTTTT. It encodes CASSDGDTGELFF.

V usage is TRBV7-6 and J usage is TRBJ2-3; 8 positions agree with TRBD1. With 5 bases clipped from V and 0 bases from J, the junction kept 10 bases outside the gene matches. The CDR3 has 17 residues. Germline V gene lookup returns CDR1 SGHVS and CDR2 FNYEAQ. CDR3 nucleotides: TGTGCCAGCAGCCCCTTCGTGCGGGACAGGAGCACAGATACGCAGTATTTT. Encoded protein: CASSPFVRDRSTDTQYF.